This TCR beta chain originates from a study of T cells expressing NK-cell markers (dated by TCRdb to 2020 to 2021). For context, the study as a whole: In sorted CD3+CD56+NKG2C+, CD3+CD56+NKG2C- and CD3+CD56-NKG2C+ T-cell subsets from several donors, TCR beta-chain repertoires were profiled. Most of the eight sequenced donors were HCMV-seropositive and one was HCMV-seronegative. All eight donors whose samples were sequenced were randomly selected healthy volunteers, three of them men and five women. Illumina HiSeq 2000/2500, MiSeq or NextSeq was used to sequence libraries as 2 x 150 bp reads.

Details on this clonotype: Its cognate antigen has yet to be identified.

TCRdb lists the instrument as Illumina HiSeq 2000. 5'RACE template switching, by which a universal primer site and unique molecular identifiers were added, was used to make TCR beta cDNA libraries. cDNA synthesis was primed from the TCR beta constant segment, followed by two successive PCR amplification steps. Regarding the original processing steps: MIGEC was used to demultiplex reads and group reads by UMI, and MiTCR was used to assemble and quantify clonotypes. To exclude erroneous sequences, any TCR cDNA sequence not supported by at least two reads was discarded. Downstream repertoire analysis used the tcR package, and clonotypes were matched across fractions by CDR3 nucleotide sequence plus V segment. VDJmatch was used to annotate antigen specificity against VDJdb, with one amino acid substitution in CDR3 allowed. Each entry corresponds to one CDR3 protein sequence from reads that TCRdb reprocessed, and DNA is not given. These V and J calls derive from TCRdb rather than the authors' analysis. The table kept for this sample lists 140,000 to 150,000 distinct CDR3 sequences. More than 10% of the sample belongs to the ten largest clones.

HCMV-specific IgG was detected in serum with a commercial ELISA kit to determine HCMV serostatus. Ficoll density gradient centrifugation was used to isolate peripheral blood mononuclear cells from blood. Beyond this particular receptor, the publication reports: In six donors, the dominant CD3+CD56+NKG2C+ clonotypes were among the top 10 CD8+ clonotypes and accounted for roughly 1.0-8% of CD8+ T cells. Those dominant clonotypes were again the most abundant among CD3+CD56-NKG2C+ cells in a handful of donors, at 28.3-60.1%. Whether the expanded NKG2C-expressing T cell clones were specific for HCMV antigens remained unclear.

CDR1 SGHAT and CDR2 FQNNGV were looked up in the germline V gene. From the cysteine up to the phenylalanine, the CDR3 has a length of 15 residues. No DNA is recorded. Sequenced material: blood T cells: a sorted CD56 or NKG2C T cell subset, CD4+ or CD8+ T cells, or bulk PBMC T cells (not recorded which). The sequence derives from a man between 18 and 29 years old in good health. Donor details come from another sample of the same person, matched by shared clones. The chain is assembled from TRBV11-2 and TRBJ2-5; the D gene TCRdb calls, TRBD1, cannot be checked with no DNA. The CDR3 protein sequence reads: CASSLIPGVGETQYF.